The rows below give T cell receptor beta chains drawn from one sample of a study of shared clonotypes between healthy human individuals. Produced via immunoSEQ multiplex PCR; TCRdb's table is partial and in-frame only. The repertoire holds 490,000 or so clones, approximately 79% seen once, with 9.5% to 15% in the top ten. Material: PBMCs. These receptors all come from a woman aged 40 to 50 in good health. Some clones in this sample may be carry-over from other donors' samples. CDR3s include the opening cysteine and the closing phenylalanine or tryptophan. A D gene is named only where the DNA matches it firmly. Size tells how often a clone was seen (once, few, many) or the class of an expanded clone, and some rows leave it out.

V: TRBV27
J: TRBJ2-5
size: -
D: TRBD2
CDR3: CASSTFGTIVKQYF
DNA: TGTGCCAGCAGTACATTCGGGACTATAGTTAAGCAGTACTTC

V: TRBV7-3
J: TRBJ2-1
size: -
D: -
CDR3: CASSPSSAGSSYNEQFF
DNA: TGTGCCAGCAGCCCATCCTCGGCGGGAAGCTCCTACAATGAGCAGTTCTTC

V: TRBV5-5
J: TRBJ2-3
size: -
D: TRBD1
CDR3: CASSLVSGGFQDTQYF
DNA: TGTGCCAGCAGCTTGGTTTCAGGGGGCTTTCAAGATACGCAGTATTTT

V: TRBV10-3
J: TRBJ1-3
size: many
D: -
CDR3: CAISPEMNTIYF
DNA: TGTGCCATCAGCCCCGAGATGAACACCATATATTTT

V: TRBV29-1
J: TRBJ2-5
size: -
D: TRBD2
CDR3: CSVDRSGSETQYF
DNA: TGCAGCGTTGATCGTAGCGGGAGTGAGACCCAGTACTTC

V: TRBV9
J: TRBJ2-1
size: -
D: -
CDR3: CASSVAQGNEQFF
DNA: TGTGCCAGCAGCGTAGCTCAGGGGAATGAGCAGTTCTTC

V: TRBV6-1
J: TRBJ2-1
size: -
D: TRBD2
CDR3: CASRLAEGSYNEQFF
DNA: TGTGCCAGCAGGCTAGCGGAGGGGAGCTACAATGAGCAGTTCTTC

V: TRBV18
J: TRBJ2-1
size: -
D: -
CDR3: CASSPPQGSYNEQFF
DNA: TGTGCCAGCTCACCACCTCAGGGGTCCTACAATGAGCAGTTCTTC

V: TRBV6-1
J: TRBJ1-1
size: -
D: -
CDR3: CASSEATGVTEAFF
DNA: TGTGCCAGCAGTGAAGCGACAGGCGTAACTGAAGCTTTCTTT

V: TRBV19
J: TRBJ1-5
size: -
D: -
CDR3: CASSGRGNFSNQPQHF
DNA: TGTGCCAGTAGTGGCAGGGGAAATTTTAGCAATCAGCCCCAGCATTTT

V: TRBV5-1
J: TRBJ2-7
size: -
D: -
CDR3: CASSPGPAGNSYEQYF
DNA: TGCGCCAGCAGCCCTGGACCAGCTGGGAACTCCTACGAGCAGTACTTC

V: TRBV18
J: TRBJ1-5
size: -
D: -
CDR3: CASSPSGREGNQPQHF
DNA: TGTGCCAGCTCACCATCAGGCAGGGAGGGCAATCAGCCCCAGCATTTT

V: TRBV18
J: TRBJ2-2
size: -
D: TRBD1
CDR3: CASSTRTGGNTGELFF
DNA: TGTGCCAGCTCAACTAGGACAGGCGGGAACACCGGGGAGCTGTTTTTT

V: TRBV10-1
J: TRBJ1-1
size: -
D: -
CDR3: CASSEKLNTEAFF
DNA: TGCGCCAGCAGTGAGAAACTAAACACTGAAGCTTTCTTT

V: TRBV5-4
J: TRBJ1-2
size: few
D: TRBD1
CDR3: CASSLAGTGVGGYTF
DNA: TGTGCCAGCAGCTTGGCCGGGACAGGGGTGGGTGGCTACACCTTC

V: TRBV29-1
J: TRBJ1-1
size: -
D: -
CDR3: CSAPVGNGGTEAFF
DNA: TGCAGCGCCCCAGTAGGGAACGGTGGCACTGAAGCTTTCTTT

V: TRBV11-3
J: TRBJ2-1
size: -
D: TRBD2
CDR3: CASSLGGRINEQFF
DNA: TGTGCCAGCAGCTTGGGCGGGAGGATTAATGAGCAGTTCTTC

V: TRBV30
J: TRBJ2-7
size: -
D: TRBD1
CDR3: CAWSTGTGYEQYF
DNA: TGTGCCTGGAGTACCGGGACAGGGTACGAGCAGTACTTC

V: TRBV6-4
J: TRBJ2-3
size: few
D: TRBD2
CDR3: CASSDGSGSSDTQYF
DNA: TGTGCCAGCAGTGACGGTAGCGGGAGCTCAGATACGCAGTATTTT

V: TRBV6-1
J: TRBJ1-2
size: once
D: TRBD1
CDR3: CASDDREVDGYTF
DNA: TGTGCCAGTGATGACAGGGAGGTTGATGGCTACACCTTC

V: TRBV11-2
J: TRBJ2-7
size: -
D: -
CDR3: CASSLNSYSYEQYF
DNA: TGTGCCAGCAGCCTTAATTCTTACTCCTACGAGCAGTACTTC